This T cell receptor beta chain emerged from a study of T cell responses to AZD1222 COVID-19 vaccine. Whole-study findings and limits: After two AZD1222 doses, spike-specific TCR breadth and depth rose versus day 0. AZD1222 recipients seropositive at baseline numbered only five to seven.

Of note for this clone: The antigen is not known.

It was second doses at about 4 or about 12 weeks that were pooled. V was cut by 2 bases and J by 8 bases, with 16 bases left in between. Looked up from germline, CDR1 is SGHDT and CDR2 is YYEEEE. The CDR3 extends over 14 amino acids. The protocol was immunoSEQ multiplex PCR, while the TCRdb copy is restricted to in-frame clones and leaves out a portion. Among just over 150,000 clones listed, 90% to 95% were seen once. The clonotype was recovered from an adult who received the AZD1222 COVID-19 vaccine. This chain links TRBV5-6 with TRBJ1-2; D is uncertain. Material: peripheral blood, obtained 28 days after the second AZD1222 dose. CDR3 nucleotides: TGTGCCAGCAGCTTCGGAGCGAACCTAGGAGGCTACACCTTC. It codes for CASSFGANLGGYTF. The full variable domain, completed using reference TRBV5-6 and TRBJ1-2, is DAGVTQSPTHLIKTRGQQVTLRCSPKSGHDTVSWYQQALGQGPQFIFQYYEEEERQRGNFPDRFSGHQFPNYSSELNVNALLLGDSALYLCASSFGANLGGYTFGSGTRLTVV.